This passage covers 20 T cell receptor beta chains from one sample sequenced in a study of T cell responses to AZD1222 COVID-19 vaccine. Clones were sequenced by immunoSEQ multiplex PCR, and TCRdb holds only the in-frame ones, with some missing. This table holds 150,000 or so clones, roughly 90% found once. The specimen comprised peripheral blood, sampled 28 days after the second AZD1222 dose. The origin of the receptors is an adult who received the AZD1222 COVID-19 vaccine.

The chain has TRBV6-5 and TRBJ1-4; TRBD1 matches at 8 bases. The CDR3 extends over 15 amino acids. CDR1 MNHEY and CDR2 SVGAGI come from the germline V gene. V gave up 0 bases and J gave up 8 bases; unmatched junction bases: 5. The CDR3, as DNA: TGTGCCAGCAGTTACTCCCGGACAGGGTTAGAAAAACTGTTTTTT. It encodes CASSYSRTGLEKLFF.

The chain employs TRBV30 and TRBJ1-4, with 7 bases fitting TRBD1. Trimming cost V 0 bases and J 5 bases; bases outside gene matches: 9. This CDR3 is 16 amino acids long. CDR1 and CDR2 (germline): GTSNPN, SVGIG (reference sequence). Written as DNA, the CDR3 is TGTGCCTGGAGTGTCCGGGGACAGCTTGAAAATGAAAAACTGTTTTTT. It is translated as CAWSVRGQLENEKLFF.

The chain links TRBV30 to TRBJ1-1; D is undetermined. This CDR3 comprises 13 residues. V gave up 1 base and J gave up 2 bases, with 8 bases separating them. CDR1 and CDR2 from the germline V gene are GTSNPN and SVGIG (reference sequence). In nucleotides, the CDR3 is TGTGCCTGGAGTGGGTACCATAACACTGAAGCTTTCTTT. Translated, it gives CAWSGYHNTEAFF.

V and J are TRBV27 and TRBJ1-5; unclear D gene. Germline-derived CDR1 and CDR2 are MNHEY and SMNVEV (reference sequence). CDR3 size: 14 residues. V lost 3 bases, J lost 4 bases, and 10 bases lay in between. CDR3: CASSLGGTNQPQHF. As DNA, the CDR3 is TGTGCCAGCAGTTTGGGCGGCACAAATCAGCCCCAGCATTTT.

V is TRBV7-3 and J is TRBJ2-1; either TRBD1 or TRBD2 may fit D (5 bases each). Germline values: CDR1 SGHTA, CDR2 FQGTGA. This CDR3 has 11 amino acids. The V gene lost 2 bases and the J gene lost 16 bases, with 12 bases spanning the gap. CDR3 bases: TGTGCCAGCAGCTTAGGGACCAACAGTTTCTTC. Amino acid sequence: CASSLGTNSFF. The full variable domain, rest sourced from reference TRBV7-3 and TRBJ2-1, is GAGVSQTPSNKVTEKGKYVELRCDPISGHTALYWYRQSLGQGPEFLIYFQGTGAADDSGLPNDRFFAVRPEGSVSTLKIQRTERGDSAVYLCASSLGTNSFFGPGTRLTVL.

The chain joins TRBV5-1 to TRBJ2-2; D not certain. The CDR3 loop spans 13 amino acids. Germline V lookup: CDR1 SGHRS, CDR2 YFSETQ. Trimming shortened V by 0 bases and J by 6 bases, and 6 bases separated the two germline ends. The CDR3: CASSLGRAGELFF. In DNA form, the CDR3 reads TGCGCCAGCAGCTTGGGTAGGGCCGGGGAGCTGTTTTTT.

In its sample, this clone was seen once. The rearrangement uses TRBV5-5 and TRBJ1-2; D is unresolved. This CDR3 region has 12 residues. Per the germline V gene, CDR1 is SGHKS and CDR2 is YYEKEE (reference sequence). The V gene lost 3 bases and the J gene lost 6 bases, with 9 bases spanning the gap. The CDR3 coding sequence is TGTGCCAGCAGCTCCCCCGGAAATGGCTACACCTTC. It specifies CASSSPGNGYTF.

The chain has TRBV28 and TRBJ2-5, with a weak D call TRBD1 (6 bases). Germline V gives CDR1 MDHEN, CDR2 SYDVKM. The CDR3 loop spans 14 amino acids. Trimming shortened V by 4 bases and J by 5 bases, and 14 bases separated the two germline ends. DNA of the CDR3: TGTGCCAGCAGTTCACAGGGTGGGGCGGAGACCCAGTACTTC. This encodes CASSSQGGAETQYF.

The genes are TRBV6-6 and TRBJ1-3; no clear D. Trimming removed 5 bases from V and 0 bases from J, with 14 bases in between. Germline V CDR1 and CDR2: MNHNY, SVGAGI (reference sequence). The CDR3 length is 16 residues. CDR3 DNA: TGTGCCAGCAGTCGAGAGGGCCCCAACTCTGGAAACACCATATATTTT. Translated, it gives CASSREGPNSGNTIYF.

This chain uses TRBV24-1 with TRBJ1-2; D is unclear. The germline V gene has CDR1 KGHDR and CDR2 SFDVKD. Trimming took off 1 base at V and 8 bases at J, with 10 bases between the two ends. The CDR3 has 13 amino acids. The CDR3 reads CATSDLRTGGYTF. DNA for the CDR3: TGTGCCACCAGTGATTTAAGGACTGGGGGCTACACCTTC.

The chain joins TRBV27 to TRBJ1-5; no reliable D call. The CDR3 consists of 15 residues. The germline V and J ends were trimmed by 2 bases and 7 bases, with 15 bases remaining between them. The germline CDR1 and CDR2 sequences are MNHEY and SMNVEV (reference sequence). The CDR3 here is CASSLEGWTGQPQHF. CDR3 nucleotide sequence: TGTGCCAGCAGTTTAGAAGGGTGGACGGGGCAGCCCCAGCATTTT.

This clone was found once. This chain links TRBV7-6 with TRBJ1-6; 7 positions agree with TRBD1. The CDR3 is 16 amino acids. Germline CDR1 and CDR2: SGHVS and FNYEAQ. V trimming: 1 base; J trimming: 9 bases; junction bases outside the gene matches: 9. As DNA, the CDR3 is TGTGCCAGCAGCTTAGAGTCGTCCAGGGGGTCTTCACCCCTCCACTTT. Its protein product is CASSLESSRGSSPLHF. Based on the CDR3 plus reference TRBV7-6 and TRBJ1-6, the full variable domain is GAGVSQSPRYKVTKRGQDVALRCDPISGHVSLYWYRQALGQGPEFLTYFNYEAQQDKSGLPNDRFSAERPEGSISTLTIQRTEQRDSAMYRCASSLESSRGSSPLHFGNGTRLTVT.

The chain links TRBV4-3 to TRBJ2-3; D not certain. This CDR3 is built from 15 residues. Trimming removed 0 bases at V and 5 bases at J, with 12 bases between. The germline CDR1 and CDR2 sequences are LGHNA and YSLEER. CDR3 sequence reads: CASSQDIGVQDTQYF. For the CDR3, the DNA is TGCGCCAGCAGCCAAGATATTGGGGTGCAAGATACGCAGTATTTT.

The chain couples TRBV19 to TRBJ2-1, with D possibly TRBD1 on 6 matching bases. Between the trimmed V and J ends, which lost 4 bases and 4 bases, there was a span of 11 bases. This CDR3 comprises 14 residues. CDR1 LNHDA and CDR2 SQIVND come from the germline V gene (reference sequence). The CDR3 nucleotides read TGTGCCAGTAGTAGGGTGGACAGATACAATGAGCAGTTCTTC. It translates to CASSRVDRYNEQFF.

This clone was counted once. J is TRBJ2-2 and V is TRBV4-3, with TRBD2 as a possible D gene (6 bases). The CDR3 sequence is 12 residues long. The germline V gene has CDR1 LGHNA and CDR2 YSLEER. The germline V and J ends were trimmed by 6 bases and 8 bases, with 10 bases remaining between them. The CDR3, as DNA: TGCGCCAGCAGGGGACTTAGGGGGGAGCTGTTTTTT. Protein sequence: CASRGLRGELFF.

The chain links TRBV7-2 to TRBJ2-7; D is unclear. CDR3 length equals 14 residues. Germline CDR1 is SGHTA and CDR2 is FQGNSA. With 6 bases removed from V and 6 bases from J, the gap between germline ends came to 18 bases. CDR3 sequence: CASSWGFPPTEQYF. The CDR3 DNA reads TGTGCCAGCAGTTGGGGATTCCCCCCCACCGAGCAGTACTTC. Drawing the rest from reference TRBV7-2 and TRBJ2-7, the complete variable domain is GAGVSQSPSNKVTEKGKDVELRCDPISGHTALYWYRQSLGQGLEFLIYFQGNSAPDKSGLPSDRFSAERTGGSVSTLTIQRTQQEDSAVYLCASSWGFPPTEQYFGPGTRLTVT.

The rearrangement uses TRBV11-2 and TRBJ2-3, with 10 bases lining up with TRBD2. This CDR3 spans 16 amino acids. The germline V gene encodes CDR1 SGHAT and CDR2 FQNNGV. The V and J ends lost 2 bases and 1 base, in that order; junction bases with no gene match: 3. The chain's CDR3 is CASSLNLAGGTDTQYF. CDR3 coding DNA: TGTGCCAGCAGCTTAAATCTAGCGGGGGGCACAGATACGCAGTATTTT.

V and J are TRBV18 and TRBJ2-1; 9 bases map to TRBD1. The CDR3 sequence is 13 residues long. The V gene end was trimmed by 2 bases and the J gene end by 10 bases; junction bases not matched to a gene: 3. Germline V lookup: CDR1 KGHSH, CDR2 LQKENI. The CDR3 reads CASSPGTGREQFF. CDR3 nucleotides: TGTGCCAGCTCACCAGGGACAGGGAGGGAGCAGTTCTTC.

The V call is TRBV24-1, the J call TRBJ2-1, with a weak D call TRBD2 (6 bases). Germline V gives CDR1 KGHDR, CDR2 SFDVKD. The CDR3 is made up of 15 amino acids. V was cut by 1 base and J by 4 bases, with 10 bases left in between. The CDR3 bases are TGTGCCACCAGTGATTTTAGGGGAGGATACAATGAGCAGTTCTTC. Protein: CATSDFRGGYNEQFF.

This clone was seen a single time. CDR3 amino acids: CASSEGGAGHTIYF. The CDR3 nucleotides read TGTGCCAGTAGCGAAGGGGGCGCGGGCCACACCATATATTTT. The rearrangement uses TRBV19 and TRBJ1-3; 7 bases align to TRBD1. Germline V lookup: CDR1 LNHDA, CDR2 SQIVND (reference sequence). The ends lost 6 bases at V and 8 bases at J; junction bases unmatched: 10. The CDR3 spans 14 residues.